These 30 T cell receptor beta chains came from one sample sequenced in a study of blood T cell repertoires in COVID-19 (dated by TCRdb to the early 2020s). The library was produced with the immunoSEQ multiplex PCR assay. Drawn from immuneACCESS, this table holds only the in-frame rearrangements with V and J called that TCRdb kept. Clones are partly lost; checked studies trace under half to an unresolved V gene and leave the rest unexplained. This sample holds around 270,000 clones; about 87% were observed only once. The ten most abundant clones make up 3.1% of the sample. Sequencing was carried out using PBMCs or T cells enriched from blood (not recorded which). These receptors originate from a woman aged 40-49 years who had been exposed to COVID-19.

The J gene is TRBJ1-3, the V gene TRBV28, with 7 bases matching TRBD1. The V segment lost 6 bases and the J segment 0 bases; nucleotides outside the gene matches: 8. The CDR3 has 16 amino acids. The V gene's germline CDR1 is MDHEN and CDR2 SYDVKM. In nucleotides, the CDR3 is TGTGCCAGCAGCCCACCGACAGGGAGCTCTGGAAACACCATATATTTT. Its translation is CASSPPTGSSGNTIYF.

This rearrangement joins TRBV3-1 (or the pseudogene TRBV3-2) to TRBJ2-6; 9 bases match TRBD1. Germline V lookup: CDR1 LGHDT, CDR2 YNNKEL (reference sequence). The CDR3 extends over 18 amino acids. V lost 5 bases, J lost 2 bases, and 10 bases stayed unmatched. In DNA form, the CDR3 reads TGTGCCAGCAGCAGAGTCCGGGACAGGGTGGCTGGGGCCAACGTCCTGACTTTC. Encoded protein: CASSRVRDRVAGANVLTF.

The chain has TRBV7-2 and TRBJ1-2; tentative D call: TRBD1 (6 bases). Germline values: CDR1 SGHTA, CDR2 FQGNSA. The ends were cut back, 2 bases at V and 8 bases at J, with 15 bases in the middle. The CDR3 spans 14 residues. CDR3 sequence: CASSLNLLTGGYTF. CDR3 nucleotides: TGTGCCAGCAGCTTAAATTTACTGACAGGCGGCTACACCTTC.

The CDR3 reads CASSVAGTGKEKLFF. As DNA, the CDR3 is TGTGCCAGCAGCGTAGCGGGGACAGGGAAAGAAAAACTGTTTTTT. J is TRBJ1-4 and V is TRBV9; 9 bases align to TRBD1. The CDR3 totals 15 residues. The V and J ends lost 0 bases and 8 bases, in that order; junction bases with no gene match: 5. Germline V gives CDR1 SGDLS, CDR2 YYNGEE.

The genes are TRBV2 and TRBJ1-5; D not certain. This CDR3 contains 15 residues. Germline CDR1 SNHLY, CDR2 FYNNEI. Trimming took off 5 bases at V and 5 bases at J, with 16 bases between the two ends. DNA of the CDR3: TGTGCCAGCAGTCGGATGACTGGGAGCGATCAGCCCCAGCATTTT. It is translated as CASSRMTGSDQPQHF.

The V call is TRBV5-1, the J call TRBJ1-1; 7 bases fit TRBD1. The germline V gene has CDR1 SGHRS and CDR2 YFSETQ. V lost 4 bases, J lost 1 base, and 1 base stayed unmatched. The CDR3 contains 13 residues. CDR3 amino acids: CASSRQGNTEAFF. CDR3 nucleotide sequence: TGCGCCAGCAGCCGACAGGGGAACACTGAAGCTTTCTTT.

This clone was seen only once. The J gene is TRBJ1-5, the V gene TRBV7-2; unclear D gene. V dropped 2 bases and J dropped 5 bases, with 7 bases sitting between them. Germline V gene lookup returns CDR1 SGHTA and CDR2 FQGNSA. This CDR3 has 13 residues. CDR3 in amino acids: CASSLREDQPQHF. The CDR3 DNA is TGTGCCAGCAGCTTACGGGAAGATCAGCCCCAGCATTTT.

The chain combines TRBV9 with TRBJ1-2, with a tentative D call TRBD1 (5 bases). Germline CDR1 is SGDLS and CDR2 is YYNGEE. There are 15 residues in the CDR3. The V gene lost 4 bases and the J gene lost 3 bases, with 16 bases spanning the gap. The CDR3 nucleotides are TGTGCCAGCAGCCAGGGTTCCAGTTCCTACTATGGCTACACCTTC. It yields the protein CASSQGSSSYYGYTF.

V and J are TRBV18 and TRBJ2-6, with 9 bases lining up with TRBD1. V shed 3 bases and J 0 bases; nucleotides not matched to a gene: 6. Germline CDR1 and CDR2: KGHSH and LQKENI. The CDR3 runs to 18 residues. CDR3 sequence: CASSPLTGGLSGANVLTF. CDR3 DNA sequence: TGTGCCAGCTCACCGTTGACAGGGGGACTCTCTGGGGCCAACGTCCTGACTTTC.

The V and J genes are TRBV12-3 or TRBV12-4 and TRBJ2-1; perhaps TRBD2 as D (5 bases). This CDR3 region has 13 residues. The germline V and J ends were trimmed by 6 bases and 7 bases, with 13 bases remaining between them. The CDR3 spells CASRSGMRNEQFF. The CDR3 DNA follows: TGTGCCAGCAGGTCGGGAATGAGAAATGAGCAGTTCTTC.

V is TRBV18 and J is TRBJ1-2, with D uncertain. Germline CDR1 is KGHSH and CDR2 is LQKENI. Trimming took off 0 bases at V and 5 bases at J, with 13 bases between the two ends. This CDR3 has 15 residues. Here the CDR3 DNA reads TGTGCCAGCTCACCACCGGGCCCCCCGGGGTATGGCTACACCTTC. It yields the protein CASSPPGPPGYGYTF.

This chain links TRBV9 with TRBJ1-3; TRBD1 matches 8 bases. J was trimmed by 3 bases and V by 4 bases; bases with no gene match: 9. This CDR3 comprises 16 residues. In germline, CDR1 is SGDLS, CDR2 YYNGEE. The CDR3 reads CASSSRTGTDGNTIYF. The CDR3 DNA reads as TGTGCCAGCAGCTCCAGGACAGGGACGGATGGAAACACCATATATTTT.

For the CDR3, the DNA is TGTGCCAGCAGAGACAGTTTTAATTCACCCCTCCACTTT. Its translation: CASRDSFNSPLHF. J is TRBJ1-6 and V is TRBV25-1; the D gene is possibly TRBD1 (5 bases). This CDR3 is built from 13 residues. The V and J ends lost 6 bases and 6 bases respectively, with 9 bases between them. Germline V gene data show CDR1 as MGHDK and CDR2 as SYGVNS.

The chain is built from TRBV21-1 and TRBJ1-1; the D call TRBD1 from the table was never checked on the DNA. TRBV21-1 is listed as a pseudogene. The CDR3 is 14 amino acids. The CDR3 loop reads CASSKAQPRGEAFF. The CDR3 DNA sequence: TGTGCCAGCAGCAAAGCCCAGCCCAGGGGTGAAGCTTTCTTT.

The chain carries TRBV9 and TRBJ2-7; D may be TRBD1 (6 bases). Looked up from germline, CDR1 is SGDLS and CDR2 is YYNGEE. The CDR3 has 14 amino acids. Deletions cut 3 bases from V and 0 bases from J, with 10 bases between. The CDR3 nucleotides read TGTGCCAGCAGCGCGGACAGCCTCTCCTACGAGCAGTACTTC. This codes for CASSADSLSYEQYF.

The CDR3 protein is CASSQTREVGNQPQHF. In nucleotides, the CDR3 is TGTGCCAGCAGCCAAACTCGGGAGGTTGGCAATCAGCCCCAGCATTTT. The chain employs TRBV28 and TRBJ1-5, with D hard to call. This CDR3 contains 16 residues. The ends were cut back, 6 bases at V and 2 bases at J, with 17 bases in the middle. In germline, CDR1 is MDHEN, CDR2 SYDVKM.

The gene calls are TRBV25-1 and TRBJ2-2; 8 nucleotides align to TRBD1. Germline CDR1 is MGHDK and CDR2 is SYGVNS. The CDR3 runs 17 residues. With V trimmed by 1 base and J by 1 base, 5 bases remained unmatched. The CDR3 DNA is TGTGCCAGCAGTGAATCCCCCGGGACAGGGAACACCGGGGAGCTGTTTTTT. Its translation: CASSESPGTGNTGELFF.

The rearrangement uses TRBV29-1 and TRBJ2-7, with TRBD1 as a possible D gene (6 bases). Between the trimmed V and J ends, which lost 4 bases and 4 bases, there was a span of 8 bases. The CDR3 has 11 residues. Germline V gene lookup returns CDR1 SQVTM and CDR2 ANQGSEA. The CDR3 sequence: CSVVGGYEQYF. The CDR3 nucleotides read TGCAGCGTTGTAGGGGGATACGAGCAGTACTTC.

The V and J genes are TRBV25-1 and TRBJ1-1; D not resolved. V lost 3 bases and J lost 0, with 5 bases in between. In germline, CDR1 is MGHDK, CDR2 SYGVNS. The CDR3 contains 13 residues. CDR3 amino acids: CASSDRLNTEAFF. The CDR3 DNA sequence: TGTGCCAGCAGTGACAGGTTGAACACTGAAGCTTTCTTT.

The chain employs TRBV7-9 and TRBJ1-5; D remains unclear. Germline lookup yields CDR1 SEHNR and CDR2 FQNEAQ (reference sequence). Trimming pared 8 bases from V and 7 bases from J, leaving 15 bases between. CDR3 size: 13 residues. The CDR3 sequence: CASGGKVGQPQHF. DNA for the CDR3: TGTGCCAGCGGAGGGAAGGTTGGACAGCCCCAGCATTTT.

The chain uses TRBV15 and TRBJ2-7; D is possibly TRBD1 (6 bases). CDR3 length equals 16 residues. The germline V gene has CDR1 LNHNV and CDR2 YYDKDF (reference sequence). V lost 1 base and J 0 bases, leaving 13 bases between the germline ends. CDR3 DNA: TGTGCCACCAGCAGAGTGCAGGGCAGGGGCTCCTACGAGCAGTACTTC. Translating gives CATSRVQGRGSYEQYF.

The genes are TRBV28 and TRBJ1-5, with D possibly matching TRBD1 (5 bases). The CDR3 runs 15 residues. From germline, CDR1 is MDHEN and CDR2 SYDVKM. Trimming removed 4 bases from V and 3 bases from J, with 13 bases in between. The CDR3 DNA follows: TGTGCCAGCAGTTCGTCGCGGGGCCCCAATCAGCCCCAGCATTTT. It translates to CASSSSRGPNQPQHF.

About this clone: Germline is not matched at one junction end, which may reflect a read error. The rearrangement joins TRBV6-1 to TRBJ1-1; TRBD1 is a possible D gene (5 bases). Germline V CDR1 and CDR2: MNHNS, SASEGT. This CDR3 comprises 14 residues. The CDR3 reads CAISDRFLGPAAFF. Written as DNA, the CDR3 is TGTGCCATCAGTGACAGATTCTTGGGCCCGGCTGCTTTCTTT.

This clone was found a few times. The CDR3 nucleotides are TGTGCCAGCAGTTTCTTCCCTCTTAACTATGGCTACACCTTC. As protein: CASSFFPLNYGYTF. The rearrangement uses TRBV27 and TRBJ1-2; unclear D gene. Trimming took 3 bases from V and 1 from J, leaving 9 bases between them. Germline V gene sequence: CDR1 MNHEY, CDR2 SMNVEV (reference sequence). The CDR3 is made up of 14 amino acids.

The V gene is TRBV27, the J gene TRBJ1-2, with 9 bases aligning to TRBD1. J lost 6 bases, V lost 8 bases, and 10 bases had no gene match. Germline values: CDR1 MNHEY, CDR2 SMNVEV (reference sequence). The CDR3 contains 14 residues. The CDR3 DNA follows: TGTGCCAGCGGCGGGACAGGGCTTATGGATGGCTACACCTTC. It encodes CASGGTGLMDGYTF.

CDR3 bases: TGTGCCAGCAGTCAGGGGGCCGGTTCACCCCTCCACTTT. Translation: CASSQGAGSPLHF. This chain joins TRBV6-5 and TRBJ1-6; 8 bases align to TRBD1. The CDR3 is 13 residues long. Germline loops: CDR1 MNHEY, CDR2 SVGAGI. Trimming at V came to 5 bases and at J to 9 bases, leaving 3 bases not matched to a gene.

V and J are TRBV18 and TRBJ2-3; D is uncertain. The CDR3 spans 13 residues. In germline, CDR1 is KGHSH, CDR2 LQKENI. Trimming cost V 5 bases and J 1 base, with 7 bases left between them. The CDR3, as DNA: TGTGCCAGCTCAATCTCCGGCACAGATACGCAGTATTTT. This encodes CASSISGTDTQYF.

In this sample, this clone turned up a few times. The chain joins TRBV5-6 to TRBJ2-3; TRBD2 agrees at 14 bases. Looked up from germline, CDR1 is SGHDT and CDR2 is YYEEEE. The CDR3 is 17 amino acids. V dropped 2 bases and J dropped 0; count of bases not matched to a gene: 2. CDR3 sequence: CASSFGLAGGSTDTQYF. The DNA for the CDR3 is TGTGCCAGCAGCTTTGGACTAGCGGGAGGAAGCACAGATACGCAGTATTTT.

Note on this clone: The germline gene is not matched at one end of the junction; a read error may be the cause. This chain links TRBV5-1 with TRBJ1-4, with D possibly TRBD1 on 5 matching bases. This CDR3 comprises 14 residues. The germline gives CDR1 SGHRS, CDR2 YFSETQ. The CDR3 spells CASSLGTGSEKLFF. In nucleotides, the CDR3 is TGTGCCAGCAGCTTGGGAACAGGTAGTGAAAAACTGTTTTTT.

This clone occurred a few times. J is TRBJ1-2 and V is TRBV6-2 or TRBV6-3; D not resolved. Trimming stripped 2 bases from V and 4 bases from J, with 14 bases between. The CDR3 has 15 amino acids. The germline V gene has CDR1 MNHEY and CDR2 SVGEGT. The CDR3, as DNA: TGTGCCAGCAGTTACAAAAAACGCGGGAGCTATGGCTACACCTTC. Amino acid sequence: CASSYKKRGSYGYTF.